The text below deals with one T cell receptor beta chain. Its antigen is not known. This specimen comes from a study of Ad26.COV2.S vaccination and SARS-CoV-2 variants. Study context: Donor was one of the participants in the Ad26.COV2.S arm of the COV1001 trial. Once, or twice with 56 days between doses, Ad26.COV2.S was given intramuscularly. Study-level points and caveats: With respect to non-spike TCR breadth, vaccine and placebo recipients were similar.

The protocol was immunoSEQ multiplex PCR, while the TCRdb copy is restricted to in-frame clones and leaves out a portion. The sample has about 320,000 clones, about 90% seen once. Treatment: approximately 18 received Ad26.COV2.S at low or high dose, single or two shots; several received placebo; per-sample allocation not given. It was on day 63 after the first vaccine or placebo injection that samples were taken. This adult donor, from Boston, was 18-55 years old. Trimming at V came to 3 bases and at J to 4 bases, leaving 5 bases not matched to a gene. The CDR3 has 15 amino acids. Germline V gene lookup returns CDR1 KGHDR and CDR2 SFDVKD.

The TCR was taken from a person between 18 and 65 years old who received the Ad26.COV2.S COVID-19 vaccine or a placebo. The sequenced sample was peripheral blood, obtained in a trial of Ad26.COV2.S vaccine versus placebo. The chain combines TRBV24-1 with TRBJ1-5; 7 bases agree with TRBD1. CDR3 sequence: CATSDPSTGNQPQHF. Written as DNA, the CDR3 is TGTGCCACCAGTGATCCCTCGACAGGGAATCAGCCCCAGCATTTT.